Reported below is one T cell receptor beta chain. Its antigen specificity is not known. Within one base of it there is no much larger clone, and no base qualities were kept. This sample stems from a study of T cell repertoires in cytomegalovirus infection (dated by TCRdb to between 2018 and 2021). About the full investigation: Peptide stimulations targeted recently identified HLA-C-restricted CMV epitopes, whose presentation resists viral immunomodulation, together with well-studied HLA-B-restricted epitopes. Donor HLA type was relevant to the analysis, as public TCR beta signatures indicated carriage of CMV infection together with the matching HLA type.

According to the study, the label for this sample's treatment or condition signals: in vitro stimulation with specific CMV peptide epitopes to enrich CMV-specific T cells. The sample was run on an Illumina HiSeq 1500. TCRdb reworked the public reads: Q25 trimming with fastp, MiXCR clone assembly, productive beta chains retained. Identical CDR3 protein sequences are pooled into one entry, listed with their most common genes and DNA. The sample records 200,000 to 250,000 distinct CDR3 sequences, roughly 34% of which are singletons. 55% to 70% of the sample goes to the ten largest clones. A distance of 19 bases separates the germline ends of V and J, which lose 2 bases and 6 bases respectively. The germline V gene (reference sequence) specifies MNHNY as CDR1 and SVGAGI as CDR2. Spanning cysteine to phenylalanine, the CDR3 consists of 16 amino acids. Only CDR3 DNA remains: 48 bases, in frame from the first base.

Study-level results and caveats: The ex vivo response was dominated by HLA-C-restricted CMV-specific TCR beta clonotypes, and the single most frequent clonotype in two of eight donors was supplied by these HLA-C-restricted clonotypes. Cumulative frequency of public TCR beta family members discriminated carriers of CMV infection plus the relevant HLA type in this cohort and an independent approximately 400-donor cohort.

This sample comprised CD8+ T cells from cultured PBMCs, obtained from culture after CMV antigen stimulation. This TCR was sampled from a human donor in good health (CMV status not recorded). Some clones in this sample may be carry-over from other donors' samples. The rearrangement joined TRBV6-6 to TRBJ2-5; the D gene is possibly TRBD1 or TRBD2, with 6 bases matching each. The CDR3 in this case is CASSYGPPGGRKTQYF. Here is the DNA: TGTGCCAGCAGTTACGGACCTCCCGGGGGCCGAAAGACCCAGTACTTC.